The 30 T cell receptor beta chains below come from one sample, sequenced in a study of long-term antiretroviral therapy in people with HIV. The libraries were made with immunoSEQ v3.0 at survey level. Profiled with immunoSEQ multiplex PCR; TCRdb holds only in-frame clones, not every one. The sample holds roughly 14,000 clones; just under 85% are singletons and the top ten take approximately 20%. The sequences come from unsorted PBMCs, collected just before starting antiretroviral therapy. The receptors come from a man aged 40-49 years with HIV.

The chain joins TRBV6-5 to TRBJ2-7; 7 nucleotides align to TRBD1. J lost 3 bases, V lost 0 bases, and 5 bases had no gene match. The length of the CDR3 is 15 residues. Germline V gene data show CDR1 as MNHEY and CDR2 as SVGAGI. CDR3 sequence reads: CASSYSWTGGYEQYF. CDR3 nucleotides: TGTGCCAGCAGTTACTCGTGGACAGGAGGCTACGAGCAGTACTTC.

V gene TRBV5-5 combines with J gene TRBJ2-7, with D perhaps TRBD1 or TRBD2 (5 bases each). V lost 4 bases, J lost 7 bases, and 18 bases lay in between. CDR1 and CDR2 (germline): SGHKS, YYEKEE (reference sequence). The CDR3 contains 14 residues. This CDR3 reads CASSPRGQVREQYF. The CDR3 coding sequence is TGTGCCAGCAGCCCCCGGGGCCAAGTGAGGGAGCAGTACTTC. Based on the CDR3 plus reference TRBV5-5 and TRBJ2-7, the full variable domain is DAGVTQSPTHLIKTRGQQVTLRCSPISGHKSVSWYQQVLGQGPQFIFQYYEKEERGRGNFPDRFSARQFPNYSSELNVNALLLGDSALYLCASSPRGQVREQYFGPGTRLTVT.

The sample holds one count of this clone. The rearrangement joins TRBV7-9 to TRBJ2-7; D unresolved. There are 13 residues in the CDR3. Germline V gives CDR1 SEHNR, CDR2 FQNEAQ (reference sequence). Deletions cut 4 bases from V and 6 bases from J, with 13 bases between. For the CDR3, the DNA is TGTGCCAGCAGCTCGAGTCCCAAAGGCGAGCAGTACTTC. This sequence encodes CASSSSPKGEQYF.

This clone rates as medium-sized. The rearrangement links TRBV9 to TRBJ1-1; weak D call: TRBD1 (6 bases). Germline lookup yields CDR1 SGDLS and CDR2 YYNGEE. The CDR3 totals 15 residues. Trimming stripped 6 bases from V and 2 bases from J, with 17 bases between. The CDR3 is CASTLYREGNTEAFF. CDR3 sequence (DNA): TGTGCCAGCACCCTTTACAGGGAGGGTAACACTGAAGCTTTCTTT.

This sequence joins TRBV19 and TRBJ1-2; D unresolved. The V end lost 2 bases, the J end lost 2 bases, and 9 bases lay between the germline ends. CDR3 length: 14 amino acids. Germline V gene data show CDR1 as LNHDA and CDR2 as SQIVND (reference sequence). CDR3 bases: TGTGCCAGTAGTATAACCCCAACGAACTATGGCTACACCTTC. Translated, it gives CASSITPTNYGYTF. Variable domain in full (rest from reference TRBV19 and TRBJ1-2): DGGITQSPKYLFRKEGQNVTLSCEQNLNHDAMYWYRQDPGQGLRLIYYSQIVNDFQKGDIAEGYSVSREKKESFPLTVTSAQKNPTAFYLCASSITPTNYGYTFGSGTRLTVV.

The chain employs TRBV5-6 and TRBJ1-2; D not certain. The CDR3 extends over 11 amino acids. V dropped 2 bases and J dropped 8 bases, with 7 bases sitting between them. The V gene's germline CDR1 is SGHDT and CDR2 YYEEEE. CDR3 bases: TGTGCCAGCAGCTTAAGAGAAGGCTACACCTTC. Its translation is CASSLREGYTF.

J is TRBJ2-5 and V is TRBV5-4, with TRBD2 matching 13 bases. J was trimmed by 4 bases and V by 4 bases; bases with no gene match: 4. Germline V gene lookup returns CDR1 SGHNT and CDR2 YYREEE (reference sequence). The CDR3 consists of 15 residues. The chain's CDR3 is CASSPRLAGGETQYF. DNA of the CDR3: TGTGCCAGCAGCCCGCGACTAGCGGGAGGAGAGACCCAGTACTTC.

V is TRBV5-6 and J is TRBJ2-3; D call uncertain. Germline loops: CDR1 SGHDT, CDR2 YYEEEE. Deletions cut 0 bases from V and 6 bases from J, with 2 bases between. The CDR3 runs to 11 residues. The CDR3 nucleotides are TGTGCCAGCAGCTTGGAGGATACGCAGTATTTT. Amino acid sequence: CASSLEDTQYF.

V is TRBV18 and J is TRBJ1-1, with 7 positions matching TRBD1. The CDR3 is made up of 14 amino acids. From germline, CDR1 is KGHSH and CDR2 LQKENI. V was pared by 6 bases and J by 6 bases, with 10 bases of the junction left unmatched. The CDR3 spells CASSEGQFSAEAFF. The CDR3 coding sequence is TGTGCCAGCTCGGAGGGACAGTTTAGCGCTGAAGCTTTCTTT.

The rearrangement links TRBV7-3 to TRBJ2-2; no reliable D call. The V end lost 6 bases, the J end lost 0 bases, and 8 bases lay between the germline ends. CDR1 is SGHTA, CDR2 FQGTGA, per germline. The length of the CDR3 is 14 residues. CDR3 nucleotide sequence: TGTGCCAGCAGGCACCTCGCGAACACCGGGGAGCTGTTTTTT. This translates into CASRHLANTGELFF.

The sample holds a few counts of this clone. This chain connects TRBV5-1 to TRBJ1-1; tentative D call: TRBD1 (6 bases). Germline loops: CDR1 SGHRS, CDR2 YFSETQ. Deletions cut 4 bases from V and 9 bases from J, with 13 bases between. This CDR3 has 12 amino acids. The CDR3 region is CASSDPGTKAFF. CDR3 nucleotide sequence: TGCGCCAGCAGCGATCCAGGGACAAAAGCTTTCTTT.

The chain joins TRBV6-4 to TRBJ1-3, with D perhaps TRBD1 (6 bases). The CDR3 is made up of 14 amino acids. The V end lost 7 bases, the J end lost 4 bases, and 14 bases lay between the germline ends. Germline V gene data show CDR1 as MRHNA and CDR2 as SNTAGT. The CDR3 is CASTADRYGNTIYF. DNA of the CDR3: TGTGCCAGCACCGCTGACAGGTACGGAAACACCATATATTTT.

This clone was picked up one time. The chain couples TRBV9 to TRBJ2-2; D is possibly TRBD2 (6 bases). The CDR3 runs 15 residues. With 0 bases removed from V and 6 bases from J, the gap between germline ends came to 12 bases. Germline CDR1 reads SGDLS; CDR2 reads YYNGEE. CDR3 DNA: TGTGCCAGCAGCGTAGGGCTCGGAGGGGCCGGGGAGCTGTTTTTT. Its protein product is CASSVGLGGAGELFF.

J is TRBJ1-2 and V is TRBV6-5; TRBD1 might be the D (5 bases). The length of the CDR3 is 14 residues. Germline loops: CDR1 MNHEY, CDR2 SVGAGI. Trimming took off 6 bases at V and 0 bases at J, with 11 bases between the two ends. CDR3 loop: CASSRGEANYGYTF. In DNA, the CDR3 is TGTGCCAGCAGCCGGGGGGAAGCTAACTATGGCTACACCTTC.

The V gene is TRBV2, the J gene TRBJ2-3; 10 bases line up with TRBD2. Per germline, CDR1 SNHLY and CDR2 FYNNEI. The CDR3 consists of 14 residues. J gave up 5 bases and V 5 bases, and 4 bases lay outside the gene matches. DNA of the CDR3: TGTGCCAGCAGTCGAGCGGGGGGGCAAGATACGCAGTATTTT. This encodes CASSRAGGQDTQYF.

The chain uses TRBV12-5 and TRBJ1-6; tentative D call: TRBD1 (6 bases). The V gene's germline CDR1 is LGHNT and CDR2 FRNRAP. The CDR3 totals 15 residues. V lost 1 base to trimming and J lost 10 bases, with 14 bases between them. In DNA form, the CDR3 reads TGTGCTAGTGGTTTGGACAATGGACAGACCTCACCCCTCCACTTT. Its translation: CASGLDNGQTSPLHF.

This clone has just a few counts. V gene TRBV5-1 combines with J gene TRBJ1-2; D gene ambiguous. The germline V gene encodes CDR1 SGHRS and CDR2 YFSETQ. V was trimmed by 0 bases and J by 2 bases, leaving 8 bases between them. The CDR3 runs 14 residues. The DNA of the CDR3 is TGCGCCAGCAGCTTGGTCGGGCAGAACTATGGCTACACCTTC. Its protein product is CASSLVGQNYGYTF. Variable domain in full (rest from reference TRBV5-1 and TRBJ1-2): KAGVTQTPRYLIKTRGQQVTLSCSPISGHRSVSWYQQTPGQGLQFLFEYFSETQRNKGNFPGRFSGRQFSNSRSEMNVSTLELGDSALYLCASSLVGQNYGYTFGSGTRLTVV.

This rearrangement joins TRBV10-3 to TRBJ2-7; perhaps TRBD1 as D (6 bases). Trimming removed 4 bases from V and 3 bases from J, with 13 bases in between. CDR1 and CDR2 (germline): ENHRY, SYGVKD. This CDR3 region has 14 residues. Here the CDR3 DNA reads TGTGCCATCAGTGCAGGGGACACCTACTACGAGCAGTACTTC. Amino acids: CAISAGDTYYEQYF.

The DNA for the CDR3 is TGTGCCAGCAGCGATGGGCCCGGACCCTACGAGCAGTACTTC. Amino acid sequence: CASSDGPGPYEQYF. The chain couples TRBV11-2 to TRBJ2-7; D gene uncertain. The CDR3 is 14 residues long. CDR1 SGHAT and CDR2 FQNNGV come from the germline V gene. The V gene lost 5 bases and the J gene lost 2 bases, with 13 bases spanning the gap.

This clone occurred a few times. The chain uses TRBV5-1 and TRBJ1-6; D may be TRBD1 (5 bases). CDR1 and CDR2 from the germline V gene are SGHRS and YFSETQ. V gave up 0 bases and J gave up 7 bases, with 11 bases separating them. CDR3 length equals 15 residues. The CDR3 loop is CASSLGQRGNSPLHF. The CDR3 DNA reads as TGCGCCAGCAGCTTGGGACAGCGGGGCAATTCACCCCTCCACTTT. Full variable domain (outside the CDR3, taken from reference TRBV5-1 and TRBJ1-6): KAGVTQTPRYLIKTRGQQVTLSCSPISGHRSVSWYQQTPGQGLQFLFEYFSETQRNKGNFPGRFSGRQFSNSRSEMNVSTLELGDSALYLCASSLGQRGNSPLHFGNGTRLTVT.

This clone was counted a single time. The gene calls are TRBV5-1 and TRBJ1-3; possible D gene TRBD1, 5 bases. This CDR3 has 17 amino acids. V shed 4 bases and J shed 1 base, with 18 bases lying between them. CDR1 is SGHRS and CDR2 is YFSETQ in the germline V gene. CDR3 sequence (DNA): TGCGCCAGCAGCCCGACAGACCCGCTTGAATCTGGAAACACCATATATTTT. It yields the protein CASSPTDPLESGNTIYF.

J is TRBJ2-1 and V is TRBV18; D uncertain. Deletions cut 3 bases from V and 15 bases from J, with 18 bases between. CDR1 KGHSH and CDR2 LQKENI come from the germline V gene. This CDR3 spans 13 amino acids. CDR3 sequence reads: CASSPITDSTRFF. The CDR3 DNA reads TGTGCCAGCTCACCGATCACAGACTCAACTCGGTTCTTC.

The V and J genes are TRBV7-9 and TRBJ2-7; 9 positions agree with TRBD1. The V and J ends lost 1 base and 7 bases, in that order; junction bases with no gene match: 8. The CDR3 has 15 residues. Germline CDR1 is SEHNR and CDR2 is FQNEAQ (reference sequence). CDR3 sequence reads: CASSLVGQGTREQYF. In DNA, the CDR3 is TGTGCCAGCAGCTTAGTAGGACAGGGGACTCGGGAGCAGTACTTC. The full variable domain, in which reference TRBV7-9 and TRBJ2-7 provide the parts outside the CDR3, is DTGVSQNPRHKITKRGQNVTFRCDPISEHNRLYWYRQTLGQGPEFLTYFQNEAQLEKSRLLSDRFSAERPKGSFSTLEIQRTEQGDSAMYLCASSLVGQGTREQYFGPGTRLTVT.

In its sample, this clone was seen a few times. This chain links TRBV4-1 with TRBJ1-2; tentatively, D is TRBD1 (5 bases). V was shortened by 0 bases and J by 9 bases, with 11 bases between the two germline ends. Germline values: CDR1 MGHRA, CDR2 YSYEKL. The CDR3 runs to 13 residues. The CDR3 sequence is CASSQDSTGRYTF. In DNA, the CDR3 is TGCGCCAGCAGCCAAGATTCCACAGGACGCTACACCTTC.

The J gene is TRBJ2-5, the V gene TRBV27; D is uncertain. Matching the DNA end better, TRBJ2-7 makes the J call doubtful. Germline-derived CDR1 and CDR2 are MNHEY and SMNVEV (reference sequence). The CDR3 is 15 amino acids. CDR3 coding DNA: TGTGCCAGCAGTTTATCTCCAGAGGTGGGCTACGAGCAGTACTTC. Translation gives CASSLSPEVGYEQYF.

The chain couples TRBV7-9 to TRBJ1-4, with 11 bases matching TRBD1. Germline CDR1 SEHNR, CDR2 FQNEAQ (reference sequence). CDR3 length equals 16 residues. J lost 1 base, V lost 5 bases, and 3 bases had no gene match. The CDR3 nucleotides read TGTGCCAGCAGCCCTGGGACAGGGGGAACTAATGAAAAACTGTTTTTT. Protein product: CASSPGTGGTNEKLFF.

CDR3 in DNA: TGTGCCAGCAGCCCCTTCCCCGGGACGTCCACCTACGAGCAGTACTTC. Protein product: CASSPFPGTSTYEQYF. The rearrangement uses TRBV5-4 and TRBJ2-7, with D perhaps TRBD1 or TRBD2 (5 bases each). This CDR3 has 16 residues. CDR1 is SGHNT, CDR2 YYREEE, per germline (reference sequence). Between the trimmed V and J ends, which lost 4 bases and 2 bases, there was a span of 19 bases.

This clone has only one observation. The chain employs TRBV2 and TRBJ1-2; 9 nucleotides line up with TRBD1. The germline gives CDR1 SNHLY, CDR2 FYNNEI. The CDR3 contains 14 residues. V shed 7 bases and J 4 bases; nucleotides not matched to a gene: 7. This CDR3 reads CASTLTGGIYGYTF. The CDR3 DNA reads TGTGCCAGCACCCTGACAGGGGGTATCTATGGCTACACCTTC.

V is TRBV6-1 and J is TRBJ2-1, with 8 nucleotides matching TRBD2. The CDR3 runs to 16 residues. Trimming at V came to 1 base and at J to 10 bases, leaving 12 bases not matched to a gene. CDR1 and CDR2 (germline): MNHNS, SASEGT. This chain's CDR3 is CASSEDPLAGWGEQFF. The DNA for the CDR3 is TGTGCCAGCAGTGAAGACCCCCTAGCGGGCTGGGGGGAGCAGTTCTTC.

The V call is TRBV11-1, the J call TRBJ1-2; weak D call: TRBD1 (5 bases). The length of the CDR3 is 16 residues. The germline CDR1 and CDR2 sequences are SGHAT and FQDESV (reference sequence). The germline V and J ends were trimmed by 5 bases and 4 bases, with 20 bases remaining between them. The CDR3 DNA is TGTGCCAGCAGCGGGCGGGGCGTAGTCCCTAGCTATGGCTACACCTTC. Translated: CASSGRGVVPSYGYTF.